A selection of T cell receptor beta chains follows, all from one sample in a study of beta chain features in type 1 diabetes. Profiling relied on immunoSEQ multiplex PCR, and the TCRdb table lists in-frame clones only, not all of them. The sample contains roughly 310,000 clones, roughly 11% of which appear only once. The sequenced sample was naive CD4+ T cells from blood. These receptors came from a woman younger than 45 in good health. The CDR3 runs from the conserved cysteine through the conserved F or W. The order of the fields is clone size, J gene, D gene, V gene, CDR3 DNA, CDR3 protein. A D gene is named only where the DNA matches it firmly. The size entry is marked missing in some rows and otherwise reads once, few, many or a size class.

clone_size: NA
j_call: TRBJ2-1
d_call: TRBD2
v_call: TRBV9
cdr3_nt: TGTGCCAGCAGCGGTTTAAGCGGGAGGGCTCTTGGGGAGCAGTTCTTC
cdr3_aa: CASSGLSGRALGEQFF

clone_size: NA
j_call: TRBJ1-2
d_call: NA
v_call: TRBV29-1
cdr3_nt: TGCAGCGTTGTCGGCACCAGGCCTAACTATGGCTACACCTTC
cdr3_aa: CSVVGTRPNYGYTF

clone_size: few
j_call: TRBJ2-2
d_call: NA
v_call: TRBV18
cdr3_nt: TGTGCCAGCACACCGGCTCAGGCGAACGGGGAGCTGTTTTTT
cdr3_aa: CASTPAQANGELFF

clone_size: few
j_call: TRBJ2-7
d_call: TRBD1
v_call: TRBV18
cdr3_nt: TGTGCCAGCTCACCTGGCTCCGGGACAGGAGCGACCGAGCAGTACTTC
cdr3_aa: CASSPGSGTGATEQYF

clone_size: NA
j_call: TRBJ2-3
d_call: TRBD2
v_call: TRBV7-8
cdr3_nt: TGTGCCAGCAGCTTACCCAGAGTAGCGGGAAACACAGATACGCAGTATTTT
cdr3_aa: CASSLPRVAGNTDTQYF

clone_size: NA
j_call: TRBJ2-7
d_call: TRBD1
v_call: TRBV27
cdr3_nt: TGTGCCAGCAGTAGACAGGGAAGGGCCTACGAGCAGTACTTC
cdr3_aa: CASSRQGRAYEQYF

clone_size: few
j_call: TRBJ2-1
d_call: NA
v_call: TRBV12-5
cdr3_nt: TGTGCTAGTGGTCCGGGGTTGGTTCAGCAGTTCTTC
cdr3_aa: CASGPGLVQQFF

clone_size: NA
j_call: TRBJ2-3
d_call: NA
v_call: TRBV9
cdr3_nt: TGTGCCAGCAGCCGGACTTCTAGCACAGATACGCAGTATTTT
cdr3_aa: CASSRTSSTDTQYF

clone_size: NA
j_call: TRBJ2-1
d_call: TRBD1
v_call: TRBV11-1
cdr3_nt: TGTGCCAGCAGCCCCGGAGGGACAGGGGGCAATGGTGAGCAGTTCTTC
cdr3_aa: CASSPGGTGGNGEQFF

clone_size: NA
j_call: TRBJ1-1
d_call: NA
v_call: TRBV9
cdr3_nt: TGTGCCAGCAGCGTAGGTGCAGGGTGGAACACTGAAGCTTTCTTT
cdr3_aa: CASSVGAGWNTEAFF

clone_size: NA
j_call: TRBJ2-4
d_call: NA
v_call: TRBV27
cdr3_nt: TGTGCCAGCAGTACGCGAACGGGGACCAAAAACATTCAGTACTTC
cdr3_aa: CASSTRTGTKNIQYF

clone_size: few
j_call: TRBJ2-7
d_call: NA
v_call: TRBV7-3
cdr3_nt: TGTGCCAGCAGTCGGACAGAAGGTTCCTACGAGCAGTACTTC
cdr3_aa: CASSRTEGSYEQYF

clone_size: NA
j_call: TRBJ2-1
d_call: TRBD2
v_call: TRBV7-6
cdr3_nt: TGTGCCAGCAGCTTAGGGGGCGGGAGTAGAGACTACAATGAGCAGTTCTTC
cdr3_aa: CASSLGGGSRDYNEQFF

clone_size: few
j_call: TRBJ1-4
d_call: TRBD1
v_call: TRBV28
cdr3_nt: TGTGCCAGCAGTTACGGGACAGGGCATGAAAAACTGTTTTTT
cdr3_aa: CASSYGTGHEKLFF

clone_size: few
j_call: TRBJ2-3
d_call: TRBD2
v_call: TRBV29-1
cdr3_nt: TGCAGCGTCCTTAGCGGGACTAGCACAGATACGCAGTATTTT
cdr3_aa: CSVLSGTSTDTQYF

clone_size: NA
j_call: TRBJ2-1
d_call: NA
v_call: TRBV18
cdr3_nt: TGTGCCAGCTCACTAGGCCGGGTCGGCAATGAGCAGTTCTTC
cdr3_aa: CASSLGRVGNEQFF

clone_size: few
j_call: TRBJ2-1
d_call: NA
v_call: TRBV27
cdr3_nt: TGTGCCAGCAGTTTAGGGGGACTGGGGGGTGAAAATGAGCAGTTCTTC
cdr3_aa: CASSLGGLGGENEQFF

clone_size: NA
j_call: TRBJ2-5
d_call: TRBD2
v_call: TRBV28
cdr3_nt: TGTGCCAGCTGTTCAGGGGGACTAGCGGAAGAGACCCAGTACTTC
cdr3_aa: CASCSGGLAEETQYF

clone_size: NA
j_call: TRBJ2-7
d_call: NA
v_call: TRBV7-9
cdr3_nt: TGTGCCAGCAGCCTAGTTGTAGGGGCCCACGAGCAGTACTTC
cdr3_aa: CASSLVVGAHEQYF

clone_size: few
j_call: TRBJ2-3
d_call: TRBD2
v_call: TRBV15
cdr3_nt: TGTGCCACCAGCAGAGATCGGCTAGCGGTGCCAGATACGCAGTATTTT
cdr3_aa: CATSRDRLAVPDTQYF

clone_size: NA
j_call: TRBJ2-3
d_call: NA
v_call: TRBV30
cdr3_nt: TGTGCCTGGAGTGTCCAGCTAGGCGGAGATACGCAGTATTTT
cdr3_aa: CAWSVQLGGDTQYF

clone_size: few
j_call: TRBJ2-7
d_call: TRBD1
v_call: TRBV6-6
cdr3_nt: TGTGCCAGCAGTAAGGGACAGGACTTCTACGAGCAGTACTTC
cdr3_aa: CASSKGQDFYEQYF

clone_size: NA
j_call: TRBJ2-1
d_call: TRBD2
v_call: TRBV5-4
cdr3_nt: TGTGCCAGCAGCTTGGGAGGTAGCGGGATGATGTTCTTC
cdr3_aa: CASSLGGSGMMFF

clone_size: NA
j_call: TRBJ1-2
d_call: NA
v_call: TRBV18
cdr3_nt: TGTGCCAGCTCAACCCCCGCTGGCGGCTACACCTTC
cdr3_aa: CASSTPAGGYTF

clone_size: few
j_call: TRBJ1-4
d_call: NA
v_call: TRBV30
cdr3_nt: TGTGCCTGGTGTTGCCGACAGAGTAATGAAAAACTGTTTTTT
cdr3_aa: CAWCCRQSNEKLFF

clone_size: NA
j_call: TRBJ1-5
d_call: NA
v_call: TRBV30
cdr3_nt: TGTGCCTGGAGTTCGGGAAATAGCAATCAGCCCCAGCATTTT
cdr3_aa: CAWSSGNSNQPQHF

clone_size: NA
j_call: TRBJ1-5
d_call: NA
v_call: TRBV30
cdr3_nt: TGTGCCTGGAGGGAGAACAGGGCTCAGCCCCAGCATTTT
cdr3_aa: CAWRENRAQPQHF

clone_size: few
j_call: TRBJ2-3
d_call: TRBD1
v_call: TRBV28
cdr3_nt: TGTGCCAGCAGTTCGTCAACCTCCAGGGGGCAAGATACGCAGTATTTT
cdr3_aa: CASSSSTSRGQDTQYF

clone_size: few
j_call: TRBJ2-5
d_call: NA
v_call: TRBV7-2
cdr3_nt: TGTGCCAGCAGCTTACGAGTGGCGGATTCTGAGACCCAGTACTTC
cdr3_aa: CASSLRVADSETQYF

clone_size: NA
j_call: TRBJ2-7
d_call: NA
v_call: TRBV29-1
cdr3_nt: TGCAGCGCCCAGGGTTCCTCCTACGAGCAGTACTTC
cdr3_aa: CSAQGSSYEQYF

clone_size: NA
j_call: TRBJ2-7
d_call: NA
v_call: TRBV7-6
cdr3_nt: TGTGCCAGCAGCTTAGGCACCACCACTACAGGGCTCCAGAACTTC
cdr3_aa: CASSLGTTTTGLQNF

clone_size: NA
j_call: TRBJ2-3
d_call: TRBD2
v_call: TRBV5-4
cdr3_nt: TGTGCCAGCACCACCAGACTAGCGGGATCCACAGATACGCAGTATTTT
cdr3_aa: CASTTRLAGSTDTQYF

clone_size: NA
j_call: TRBJ1-2
d_call: NA
v_call: TRBV2
cdr3_nt: TGTGCCAGCAGTGAAGGAGAGGACTATGGCTACACCTTC
cdr3_aa: CASSEGEDYGYTF

clone_size: NA
j_call: TRBJ1-1
d_call: NA
v_call: TRBV30
cdr3_nt: TGTGCCTGGTTACGGCGGGGATCGGTGAACACTGAAGCTTTCTTT
cdr3_aa: CAWLRRGSVNTEAFF

clone_size: NA
j_call: TRBJ2-3
d_call: NA
v_call: TRBV9
cdr3_nt: TGTGCCAGCAGCGTAGTCCCAGGGTCGGATACGCAGTATTTT
cdr3_aa: CASSVVPGSDTQYF

clone_size: NA
j_call: TRBJ2-7
d_call: NA
v_call: TRBV6-1
cdr3_nt: TGTGCCAGCTTGCGGGACAGCTCCTACGAGCAGTACTTC
cdr3_aa: CASLRDSSYEQYF

clone_size: NA
j_call: TRBJ2-1
d_call: TRBD2
v_call: TRBV4-1
cdr3_nt: TGCGCCAGCAGCCAAGATCATCTAGCGGGGGGTTACAATGAGCAGTTCTTC
cdr3_aa: CASSQDHLAGGYNEQFF

clone_size: NA
j_call: TRBJ1-1
d_call: NA
v_call: TRBV30
cdr3_nt: TGTGCCTGGAGTGTAGTTGTCGGTGAAGCTTTCTTT
cdr3_aa: CAWSVVVGEAFF

clone_size: NA
j_call: TRBJ1-1
d_call: NA
v_call: TRBV6-1
cdr3_nt: TGTGCCAGCAGTGAAACCGGACACCCGAACACTGAAGCTTTCTTT
cdr3_aa: CASSETGHPNTEAFF

clone_size: few
j_call: TRBJ1-1
d_call: NA
v_call: TRBV7-9
cdr3_nt: TGTGCCAGCAGCTTAGCCCAGGCCACTGAAGCTTTCTTT
cdr3_aa: CASSLAQATEAFF

clone_size: few
j_call: TRBJ2-1
d_call: NA
v_call: TRBV25-1
cdr3_nt: TGTGCCAGCAGTGAGGCCACCTACAATGAGCAGTTCTTC
cdr3_aa: CASSEATYNEQFF

clone_size: NA
j_call: TRBJ2-2
d_call: NA
v_call: TRBV18
cdr3_nt: TGTGCCAGCTCACCAGAGGTGACCGGGGAGCTGTTTTTT
cdr3_aa: CASSPEVTGELFF

clone_size: NA
j_call: TRBJ2-7
d_call: TRBD2
v_call: TRBV28
cdr3_nt: TGTGCCAGTTCCTGGGGATCTAGCGGCTACGAGCAGTACTTC
cdr3_aa: CASSWGSSGYEQYF

clone_size: few
j_call: TRBJ1-1
d_call: NA
v_call: TRBV29-1
cdr3_nt: TGCAGCTCGGCTCGGGACACTGAAGCTTTCTTT
cdr3_aa: CSSARDTEAFF

clone_size: NA
j_call: TRBJ2-1
d_call: NA
v_call: TRBV11-1
cdr3_nt: TGTGCCAGCAGCAGAAACAGAATTGAGCAGTTCTTC
cdr3_aa: CASSRNRIEQFF

clone_size: few
j_call: TRBJ2-7
d_call: TRBD1
v_call: TRBV19
cdr3_nt: TGTGCCAGTAGCGACCCCGCGGGACAGGGGGCCTCCTACGAGCAGTACTTC
cdr3_aa: CASSDPAGQGASYEQYF

clone_size: few
j_call: TRBJ2-5
d_call: NA
v_call: TRBV15
cdr3_nt: TGTGCCACCAGCGACAGAATGGCGGTTGGCCAAGAGACCCAGTACTTC
cdr3_aa: CATSDRMAVGQETQYF